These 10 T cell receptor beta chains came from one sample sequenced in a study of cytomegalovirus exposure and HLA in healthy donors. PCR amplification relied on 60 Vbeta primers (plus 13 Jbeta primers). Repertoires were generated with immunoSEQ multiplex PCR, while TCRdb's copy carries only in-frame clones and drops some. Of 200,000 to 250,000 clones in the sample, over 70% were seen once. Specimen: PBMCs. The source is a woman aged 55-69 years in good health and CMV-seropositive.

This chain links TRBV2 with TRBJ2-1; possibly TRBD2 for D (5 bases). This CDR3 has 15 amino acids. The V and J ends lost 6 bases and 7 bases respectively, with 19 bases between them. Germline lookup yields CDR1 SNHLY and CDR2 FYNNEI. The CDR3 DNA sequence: TGTGCCAGCAGAGTTGACTGGCGGCCGGGGAATGAGCAGTTCTTC. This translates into CASRVDWRPGNEQFF. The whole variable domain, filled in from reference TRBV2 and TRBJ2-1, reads EPEVTQTPSHQVTQMGQEVILRCVPISNHLYFYWYRQILGQKVEFLVSFYNNEISEKSEIFDDQFSVERPDGSNFTLKIRSTKLEDSAMYFCASRVDWRPGNEQFFGPGTRLTVL.

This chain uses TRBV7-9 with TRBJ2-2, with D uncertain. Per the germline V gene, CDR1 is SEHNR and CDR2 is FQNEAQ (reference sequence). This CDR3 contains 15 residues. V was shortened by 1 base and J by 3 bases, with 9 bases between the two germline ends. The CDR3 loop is CASSLGSPDTGELFF. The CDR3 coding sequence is TGTGCCAGCAGCTTAGGAAGTCCGGACACCGGGGAGCTGTTTTTT.

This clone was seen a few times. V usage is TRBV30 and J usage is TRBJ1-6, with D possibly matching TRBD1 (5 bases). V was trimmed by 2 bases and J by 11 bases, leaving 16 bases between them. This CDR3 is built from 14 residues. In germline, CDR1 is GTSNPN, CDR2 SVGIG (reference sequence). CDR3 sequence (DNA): TGTGCCTGGAGTTTGGCAGGGCCGGGTCCACCCCTCCACTTT. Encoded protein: CAWSLAGPGPPLHF.

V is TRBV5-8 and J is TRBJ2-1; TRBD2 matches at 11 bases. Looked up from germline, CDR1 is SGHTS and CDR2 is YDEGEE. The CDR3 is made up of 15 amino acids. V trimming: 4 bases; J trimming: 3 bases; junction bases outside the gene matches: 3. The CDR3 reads CASSMGLADYNEQFF. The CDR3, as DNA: TGTGCCAGCAGCATGGGACTAGCGGACTACAATGAGCAGTTCTTC.

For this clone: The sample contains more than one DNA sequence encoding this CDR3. CDR3 loop: CAWSVLGNTIYF. The CDR3 DNA sequence: TGTGCCTGGAGTGTATTAGGAAACACCATATATTTT. The chain combines TRBV30 with TRBJ1-3, with D hard to call. Between the trimmed V and J ends, which lost 0 bases and 4 bases, there was a span of 4 bases. In germline, CDR1 is GTSNPN, CDR2 SVGIG (reference sequence). The CDR3 is 12 amino acids.

For the CDR3, the DNA is TGTGCCAGCTCAGGGGTTAACTATGGCTACACCTTC. Protein sequence: CASSGVNYGYTF. The chain recombines TRBV2 with TRBJ1-2, with D possibly matching TRBD1 (6 bases). V was clipped by 8 bases and J by 1 base, with 8 bases between them. Germline V gene data show CDR1 as SNHLY and CDR2 as FYNNEI. The CDR3 sequence is 12 residues long.

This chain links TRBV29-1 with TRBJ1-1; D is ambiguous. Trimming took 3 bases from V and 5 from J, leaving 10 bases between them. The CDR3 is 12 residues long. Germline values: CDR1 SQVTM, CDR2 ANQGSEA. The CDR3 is CSVDRSVTEAFF. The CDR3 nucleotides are TGCAGCGTTGACCGATCGGTTACTGAAGCTTTCTTT.

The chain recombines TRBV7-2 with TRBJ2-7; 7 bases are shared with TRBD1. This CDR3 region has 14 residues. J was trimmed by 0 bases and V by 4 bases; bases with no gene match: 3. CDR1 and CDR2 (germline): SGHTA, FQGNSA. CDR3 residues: CASSSGTVSYEQYF. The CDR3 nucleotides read TGTGCCAGCAGCTCCGGGACAGTCTCCTACGAGCAGTACTTC.

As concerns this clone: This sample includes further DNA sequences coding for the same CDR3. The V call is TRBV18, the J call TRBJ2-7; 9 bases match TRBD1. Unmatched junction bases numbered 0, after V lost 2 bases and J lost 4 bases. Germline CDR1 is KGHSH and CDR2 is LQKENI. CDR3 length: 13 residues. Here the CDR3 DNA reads TGTGCCAGCTCACCAGGGACAGGGTACGAGCAGTACTTC. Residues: CASSPGTGYEQYF.

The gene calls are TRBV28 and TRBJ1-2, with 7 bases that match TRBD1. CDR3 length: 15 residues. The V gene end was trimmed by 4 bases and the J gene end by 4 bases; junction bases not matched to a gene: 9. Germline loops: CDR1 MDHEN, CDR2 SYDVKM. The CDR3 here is CASSSSGGLSYGYTF. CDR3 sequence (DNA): TGTGCCAGCAGTTCCTCAGGGGGGCTGAGCTATGGCTACACCTTC.